These 14 T cell receptor beta chains originate from one sample sequenced in a study of CD8 T cells in cerebrospinal fluid in Alzheimer's disease. TCRdb reprocessed the 10x single-cell sequencing reads and reports one entry per CDR3 protein, with no DNA. Its table lists a few hundred distinct CDR3 sequences. Input material: cerebrospinal fluid. These receptors originate from a human donor with mild cognitive impairment.

This clonotype is called medium-sized based on its frequency. The V call is TRBV5-1, the J call TRBJ1-4; TCRdb selects TRBD1, and the lack of DNA leaves this call unchecked. Germline V gene sequence: CDR1 SGHRS, CDR2 YFSETQ. The CDR3 is made up of 15 amino acids. CDR3 loop: CASSQRQGAGEKLFF.

By frequency, this clonotype is large (0.1 to 1%). The rearrangement links TRBV7-3 to TRBJ2-2; TCRdb indicates TRBD1, and absent DNA this call remains unverified. Germline V lookup: CDR1 SGHTA, CDR2 FQGTGA. There are 13 residues in the CDR3. CDR3 in amino acids: CASSSPGAGELFF. The complete variable domain, with remaining parts taken from reference TRBV7-3 and TRBJ2-2, reads GAGVSQTPSNKVTEKGKYVELRCDPISGHTALYWYRQSLGQGPEFLIYFQGTGAADDSGLPNDRFFAVRPEGSVSTLKIQRTERGDSAVYLCASSSPGAGELFFGEGSRLTVL.

In terms of frequency, this clonotype is large. The V and J genes are TRBV2 and TRBJ1-1; TCRdb outputs TRBD1, but without DNA this stays unchecked. This CDR3 spans 12 amino acids. Germline assignment: CDR1 SNHLY and CDR2 FYNNEI. The CDR3 region is CASTGVNTEAFF.

Its frequency marks this clonotype as large. The V gene is TRBV4-3, the J gene TRBJ2-7; TCRdb proposes TRBD2, but this gene call is untestable without DNA. This CDR3 has 14 residues. Germline V gene lookup returns CDR1 LGHNA and CDR2 YSLEER. The CDR3 is CASSQEGGRDEQYF.

In terms of frequency, this clonotype is medium-sized. V usage is TRBV5-1 and J usage is TRBJ2-2; there is no DNA to check the TCRdb D call of TRBD1. The CDR3 has 16 residues. Germline V CDR1 and CDR2: SGHRS, YFSETQ. CDR3 loop: CASSWGDRPNTGELFF.

Its frequency marks this clonotype as medium-sized. The chain links TRBV19 to TRBJ2-7; as DNA is missing, the TRBD2 call by TCRdb cannot be tested. CDR1 is LNHDA, CDR2 SQIVND, per germline (reference sequence). The CDR3 consists of 14 residues. CDR3 sequence: CASSMGQHSYEQYF.

This clonotype is large (0.1 to 1%) by frequency. V gene TRBV20-1 combines with J gene TRBJ2-3; as DNA is missing, the TRBD2 call by TCRdb cannot be tested. Germline lookup yields CDR1 DFQATT and CDR2 SNEGSKA (reference sequence). The CDR3 contains 17 residues. The CDR3 loop reads CSASPGLAGGLEDTQYF.

This clonotype counts as large (0.1 to 1%) by frequency. The V call is TRBV20-1, the J call TRBJ2-1; TCRdb outputs TRBD1, but without DNA this stays unchecked. Germline loops: CDR1 DFQATT, CDR2 SNEGSKA (reference sequence). CDR3 size: 14 residues. CDR3 loop: CSASPRGLGGEQFF.

Measured by frequency, this clonotype is medium-sized. This CDR3 is CASSEARRPYEQYF. V and J are TRBV2 and TRBJ2-7. The CDR3 contains 14 residues. The germline V gene has CDR1 SNHLY and CDR2 FYNNEI.

According to its frequency, this clonotype is medium-sized. V is TRBV29-1 and J is TRBJ2-1; TCRdb picks TRBD2, but there is no DNA to check that call. Germline lookup yields CDR1 SQVTM and CDR2 ANQGSEA. The CDR3 totals 15 residues. CDR3 in amino acids: CSVPSDYTSYNEQFF.

By frequency, this clonotype is large. The genes are TRBV28 and TRBJ2-4. The germline V gene encodes CDR1 MDHEN and CDR2 SYDVKM. This CDR3 region has 12 residues. The CDR3 is CASSSAQNIQYF.

Considering frequency, this clonotype is large (0.1 to 1%). This chain connects TRBV15 to TRBJ2-3; there is no DNA to check the TCRdb D call of TRBD2. This CDR3 contains 17 residues. Germline values: CDR1 LNHNV, CDR2 YYDKDF (reference sequence). The CDR3 loop is CATRGRVGERGTDTQYF.

This clonotype is labeled large based on frequency. The chain has TRBV19 and TRBJ1-5; the D call from TCRdb, TRBD1, cannot be confirmed without DNA. The CDR3 consists of 14 residues. The germline V gene has CDR1 LNHDA and CDR2 SQIVND (reference sequence). CDR3 amino acids: CASSIDDKGQPQHF.

In terms of frequency, this clonotype is large. This chain connects TRBV2 to TRBJ1-5; TCRdb names TRBD1, which stays unverified in the absence of DNA. The CDR3 loop spans 15 amino acids. Germline V gene data show CDR1 as SNHLY and CDR2 as FYNNEI. CDR3: CASRLRDTSVWPQHF.